The present TCR beta chain was sequenced within a study of cytomegalovirus exposure and HLA in healthy donors. Study-wide findings and caveats: The productive fraction for most TCR beta V segments was about 87% or about 30% in an earlier analysis. It was reported that TCR beta sequences correctly inferred the HLA-A and HLA-B alleles for most subjects.

Comments on this clone: Its specificity is unknown.

The CDR3 sequence is 15 residues long. V was shortened by 5 bases and J by 1 base, with 14 bases between the two germline ends. Germline V lookup: CDR1 MNHEY, CDR2 SVGAGI. The PCR was carried out with 60 Vbeta primers and 13 Jbeta primers. Using immunoSEQ multiplex PCR, the repertoire was profiled, and TCRdb retains in-frame clones only, with some absent. The sample shows about 200,000 clones, roughly 80% of them seen only once. This receptor was taken from a man aged 25-40 years in good health and CMV-seronegative. Specimen: PBMCs. The V call is TRBV6-5, the J call TRBJ1-1, with D maybe TRBD1 (6 bases). DNA of the CDR3: TGTGCCAGCAGTCGAGAGACAGGATGGAACACTGAAGCTTTCTTT. It is translated as CASSRETGWNTEAFF.